This T cell receptor beta chain was observed in a study of T cell repertoires in cytomegalovirus infection. Study-wide context: CMV infection and matching HLA type were both indicated by public TCR beta signatures. Findings of the study overall: Identification of carriers of CMV plus the relevant HLA was performed using cumulative public TCR beta family frequency. In two of eight donors, the top clonotype was HLA-C-restricted CMV-specific.

Note on this clonotype: Its antigen is currently unknown.

After removal of 5 bases from V and 4 bases from J, the junction contained 13 bases not matched to a gene. The germline V gene encodes CDR1 DFQATT and CDR2 SNEGSKA (reference sequence). The CDR3 runs to 16 residues. TCRdb ran MiXCR on the reads and lists one entry per CDR3 protein. This sample has some 680,000 distinct CDR3 sequences, with 35% found just once. The sequencing sample was made of PBMCs. The chain recombines TRBV20-1 with TRBJ2-5; 10 bases agree with TRBD2. The receptor was isolated from a human donor in good health (CMV status not recorded). Some clones in this sample may be carry-over from other donors' samples. The CDR3, as DNA: TGCAGTGCTGTCCGGTCTAGCGGGGGCTTAGGAGAGACCCAGTACTTC. Its translation: CSAVRSSGGLGETQYF.